The clone carrying this T cell receptor (beta chain) came up once. This record comes from a study of T cell changes during pregnancy in multiple sclerosis. Generated by immunoSEQ multiplex PCR, the TCRdb table keeps only in-frame clones and is missing some. The sample yields about 34,000 clones, about 90% seen once. The V gene end was trimmed by 6 bases and the J gene end by 10 bases; junction bases not matched to a gene: 9. The length of the CDR3 is 14 residues. Germline V CDR1 and CDR2: MNHNY, SVGAGI (reference sequence). J is TRBJ1-1 and V is TRBV6-6, with 12 bases lining up with TRBD1. The sample in question was CD8+ T cells from peripheral blood mononuclear cells, obtained in the third trimester of pregnancy. This receptor was identified in a female donor with multiple sclerosis, enrolled in a pregnancy study. DNA of the CDR3: TGTGCCAGCAGACCGGGACAGGGGGCTCGAGTAGCTTTCTTT. Translation gives CASRPGQGARVAFF.